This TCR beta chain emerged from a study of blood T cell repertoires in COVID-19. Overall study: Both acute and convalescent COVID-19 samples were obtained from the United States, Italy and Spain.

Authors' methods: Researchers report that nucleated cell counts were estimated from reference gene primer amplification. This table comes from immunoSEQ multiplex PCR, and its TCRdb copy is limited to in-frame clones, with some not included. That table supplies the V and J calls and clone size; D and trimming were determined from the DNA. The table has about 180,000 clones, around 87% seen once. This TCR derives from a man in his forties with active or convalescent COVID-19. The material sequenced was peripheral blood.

The CDR3: CASSPPGDTEAFF. CDR3 nucleotide sequence: TGTGCCAGCTCCCCGCCGGGTGACACTGAAGCTTTCTTT. J is TRBJ1-1 and V is TRBV18; D unclear. Per germline, CDR1 KGHSH and CDR2 LQKENI. V lost 6 bases and J 3 bases, leaving 11 bases between the germline ends. This CDR3 is 13 amino acids long.